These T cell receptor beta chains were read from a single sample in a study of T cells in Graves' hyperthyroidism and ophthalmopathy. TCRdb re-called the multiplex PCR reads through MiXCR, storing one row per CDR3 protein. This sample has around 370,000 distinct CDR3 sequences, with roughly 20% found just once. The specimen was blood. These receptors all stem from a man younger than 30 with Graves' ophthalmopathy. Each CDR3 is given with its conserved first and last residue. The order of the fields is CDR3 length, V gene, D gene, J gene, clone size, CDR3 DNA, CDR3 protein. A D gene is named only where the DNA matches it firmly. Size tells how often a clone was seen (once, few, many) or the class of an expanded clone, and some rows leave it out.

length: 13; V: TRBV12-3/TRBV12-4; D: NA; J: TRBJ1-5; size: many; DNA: TGTGCCAGCGGGGGGAAAACCAATCAGCCCCAGCATTTT; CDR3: CASGGKTNQPQHF
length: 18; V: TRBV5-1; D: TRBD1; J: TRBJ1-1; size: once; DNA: TGCGCCAGCAGCCCTACCGGGACAGGGAGATTTATGAACACTGAAGCTTTCTTT; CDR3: CASSPTGTGRFMNTEAFF
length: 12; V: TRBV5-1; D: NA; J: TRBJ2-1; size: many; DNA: TGCGCCAGCAGCTTAACCGACAATGAGCAGTTCTTC; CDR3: CASSLTDNEQFF
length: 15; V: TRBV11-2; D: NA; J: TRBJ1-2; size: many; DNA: TGTGCCAGCAGACCAACGACTGGCGGGGGTATCGGCTACACCTTC; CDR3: CASRPTTGGGIGYTF
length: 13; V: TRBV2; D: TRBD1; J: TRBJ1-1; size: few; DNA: TGTGCCAGCAGTGATGGCAGGGGGCTTGAAGCTTTCTTT; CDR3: CASSDGRGLEAFF
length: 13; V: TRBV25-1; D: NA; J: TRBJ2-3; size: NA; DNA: TGTGCCAGCAGTGGAAGGGTGACCGATACGCAGTATTTT; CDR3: CASSGRVTDTQYF
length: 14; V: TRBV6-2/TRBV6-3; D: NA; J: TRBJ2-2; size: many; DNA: TGTGCCAGCAGCCCGACTGAGTCTACCGGGGAGCTGTTTTTT; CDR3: CASSPTESTGELFF
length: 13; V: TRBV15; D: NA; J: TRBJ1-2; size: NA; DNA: TGTGCCACCAGCACGACAGAGTCCTATGGCTACACCTTC; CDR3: CATSTTESYGYTF
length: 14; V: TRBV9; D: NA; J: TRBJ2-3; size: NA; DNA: TGTGCCAGCAGCGTAGAATGGGGCACAGATACGCAGTATTTT; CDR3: CASSVEWGTDTQYF
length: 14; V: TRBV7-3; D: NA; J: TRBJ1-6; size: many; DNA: TGTGCCAGCAGCTTAAGGGGGTTTGGTTCACCCCTCCACTTT; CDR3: CASSLRGFGSPLHF
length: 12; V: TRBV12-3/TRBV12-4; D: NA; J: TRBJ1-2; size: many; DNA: TGTGCCAGCAGTTCCGGGACCCTCGGCTACACCTTC; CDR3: CASSSGTLGYTF
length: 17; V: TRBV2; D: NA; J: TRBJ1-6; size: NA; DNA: TGTGCCAGCAGCGCCGGGACCCTAAGCTCCTATAATTCACCCCTCCACTTT; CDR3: CASSAGTLSSYNSPLHF
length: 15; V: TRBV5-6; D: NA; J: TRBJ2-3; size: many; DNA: TGTGCCAGCAGCTTGGTTGCCAGGGGAACAGATACGCAGTATTTT; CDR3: CASSLVARGTDTQYF
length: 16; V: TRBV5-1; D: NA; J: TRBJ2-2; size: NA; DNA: TGCGCCAGCAGCTTGGGGACAGATGCTAACACCGGGGAGCTGTTTTTT; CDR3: CASSLGTDANTGELFF
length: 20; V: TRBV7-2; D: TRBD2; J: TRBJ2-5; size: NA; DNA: TGTGCCAGCAGCAAAAGCCGGACTAGCGGGGGCCCCTCGTACCAAGAGACCCAGTACTTC; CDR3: CASSKSRTSGGPSYQETQYF
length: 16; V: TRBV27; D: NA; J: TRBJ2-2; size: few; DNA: TGTGCCAGCAGGCTAAGGGCCACCGTGAACACCGGGGAGCTGTTTTTT; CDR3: CASRLRATVNTGELFF
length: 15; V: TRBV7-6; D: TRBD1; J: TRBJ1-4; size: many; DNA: TGTGCCGGGGGAAGGTCGGGACAGGCTAATGAAAAACTGTTTTTT; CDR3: CAGGRSGQANEKLFF
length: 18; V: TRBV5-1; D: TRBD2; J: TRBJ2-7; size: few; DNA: TGCGCCAGCAGCTTAGCGATCGAAGCAGCGGGAAAGTTCTACGAGCAGTACTTC; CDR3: CASSLAIEAAGKFYEQYF
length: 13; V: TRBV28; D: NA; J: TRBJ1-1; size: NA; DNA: TGTGCCAGCAGTTTCAGGGTTAGCACTGAAGCTTTCTTT; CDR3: CASSFRVSTEAFF
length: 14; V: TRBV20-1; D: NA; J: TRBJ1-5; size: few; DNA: TGCAGTGCTAGAGTTCGGCAGAGCAATCAGCCCCAGCATTTT; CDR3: CSARVRQSNQPQHF
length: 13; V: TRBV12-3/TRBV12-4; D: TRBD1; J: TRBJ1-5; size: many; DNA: TGTGCCAGCAGGATGACAGGGACCCAGCCCCAGCATTTT; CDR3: CASRMTGTQPQHF
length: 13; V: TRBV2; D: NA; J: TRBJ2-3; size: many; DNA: TGTGCCAGCAGTGAACAGGAACGAAATACGCAGTATTTT; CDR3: CASSEQERNTQYF
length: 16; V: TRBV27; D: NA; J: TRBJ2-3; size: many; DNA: TGTGCCAGCAGTTTAGCTTGGATCCCTAGCACAGATACGCAGTATTTT; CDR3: CASSLAWIPSTDTQYF
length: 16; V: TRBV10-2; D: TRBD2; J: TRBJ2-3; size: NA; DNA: TGCGCCAGCAGTACTAGCGGGGGGGCGAACCCCGATACGCAGTATTTT; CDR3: CASSTSGGANPDTQYF
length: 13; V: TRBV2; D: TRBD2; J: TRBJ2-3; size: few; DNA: TGTGCCAGCTTTGCGGGGGGGCCAGATACGCAGTATTTT; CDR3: CASFAGGPDTQYF